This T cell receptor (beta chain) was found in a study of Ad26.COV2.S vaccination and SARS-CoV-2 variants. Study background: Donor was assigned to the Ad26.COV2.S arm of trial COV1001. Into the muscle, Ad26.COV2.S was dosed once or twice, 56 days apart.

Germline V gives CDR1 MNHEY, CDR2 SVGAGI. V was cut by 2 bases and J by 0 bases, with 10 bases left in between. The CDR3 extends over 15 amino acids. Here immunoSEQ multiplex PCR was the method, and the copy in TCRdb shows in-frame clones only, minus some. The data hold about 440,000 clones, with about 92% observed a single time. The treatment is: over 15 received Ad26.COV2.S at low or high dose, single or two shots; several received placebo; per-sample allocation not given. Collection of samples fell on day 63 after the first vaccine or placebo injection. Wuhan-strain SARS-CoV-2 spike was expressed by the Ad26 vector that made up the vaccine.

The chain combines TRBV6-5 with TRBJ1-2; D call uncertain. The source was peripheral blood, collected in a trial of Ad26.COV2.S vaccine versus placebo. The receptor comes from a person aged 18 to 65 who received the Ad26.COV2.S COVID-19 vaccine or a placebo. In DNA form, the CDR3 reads TGTGCCAGCAGTTACAGGCCAGTCGCTAACTATGGCTACACCTTC. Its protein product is CASSYRPVANYGYTF.